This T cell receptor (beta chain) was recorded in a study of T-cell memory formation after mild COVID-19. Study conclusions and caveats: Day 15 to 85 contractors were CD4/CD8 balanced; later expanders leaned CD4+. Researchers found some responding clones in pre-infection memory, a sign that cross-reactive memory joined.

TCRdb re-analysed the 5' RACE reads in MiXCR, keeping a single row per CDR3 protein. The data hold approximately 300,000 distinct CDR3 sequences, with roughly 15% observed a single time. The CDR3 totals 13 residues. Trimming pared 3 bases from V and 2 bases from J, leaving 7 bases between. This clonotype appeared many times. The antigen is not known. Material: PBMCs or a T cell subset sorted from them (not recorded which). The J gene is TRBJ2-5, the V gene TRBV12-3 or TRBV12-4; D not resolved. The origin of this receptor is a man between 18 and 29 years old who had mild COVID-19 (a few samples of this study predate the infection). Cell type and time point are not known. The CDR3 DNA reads TGTGCCAGCAGTTTGCTAGGGCAAGAGACCCAGTACTTC. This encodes CASSLLGQETQYF.